The clone carrying this TCR beta chain was seen once. Antigen unknown. Naive CD8 cells were CD45RO-negative, positively selected for CCR7, excluding terminally differentiated effector memory CD45RA+ cells. These data belong to a study of shared clonotypes between healthy human individuals. For the study at large: Samples came from two female and a few male donors aged 18 to 49. Study conclusions and caveats: Limited genetic and exposure-history diversity came from having few donors. The sharing of 4.5% to 6.5% of naive CD4 clonotypes was seen across a few donors.

The CDR3 runs 14 residues. Trimming left V 0 bases short and J 8 bases short, with 12 bases between. The germline V gene encodes CDR1 SGDLS and CDR2 YYNGEE. As handled by the study authors: As immunoSEQ supplied junction-only sequences (without quality scores), filtering differed. The data were produced by immunoSEQ multiplex PCR, yet TCRdb's version contains in-frame clones alone and is incomplete. The DNA was the basis for D and trimming; V, J and clone size are from that table. The table has about 680,000 clones, 90% to 95% seen once; the top ten hold 20% to 25%. The genes are TRBV9 and TRBJ2-1; D possibly uses TRBD1 or TRBD2 (5 bases each). The receptor was isolated from a young man in good health. Sequencing used naive CD8+ T cells sorted from blood. The CDR3 DNA reads TGTGCCAGCAGCGTAGCGGGACCTGCGGATGAGCAGTTCTTC. This gives the protein CASSVAGPADEQFF. The variable domain in full, with the rest retrieved from reference TRBV9 and TRBJ2-1, is DSGVTQTPKHLITATGQRVTLRCSPRSGDLSVYWYQQSLDQGLQFLIQYYNGEERAKGNILERFSAQQFPDLHSELNLSSLELGDSALYFCASSVAGPADEQFFGPGTRLTVL.